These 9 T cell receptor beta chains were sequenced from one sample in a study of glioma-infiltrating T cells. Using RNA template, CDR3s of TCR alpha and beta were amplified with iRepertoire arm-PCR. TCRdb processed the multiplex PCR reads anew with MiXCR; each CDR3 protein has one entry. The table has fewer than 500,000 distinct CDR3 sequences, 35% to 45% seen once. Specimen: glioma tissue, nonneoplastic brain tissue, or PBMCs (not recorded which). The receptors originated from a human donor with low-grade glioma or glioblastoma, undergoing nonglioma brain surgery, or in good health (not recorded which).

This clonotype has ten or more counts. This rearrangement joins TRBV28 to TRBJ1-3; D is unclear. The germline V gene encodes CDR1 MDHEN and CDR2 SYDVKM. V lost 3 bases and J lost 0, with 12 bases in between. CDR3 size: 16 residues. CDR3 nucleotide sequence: TGTGCCAGCAGTTTTCGGGCCTCCCGCTCTGGAAACACCATATATTTT. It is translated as CASSFRASRSGNTIYF.

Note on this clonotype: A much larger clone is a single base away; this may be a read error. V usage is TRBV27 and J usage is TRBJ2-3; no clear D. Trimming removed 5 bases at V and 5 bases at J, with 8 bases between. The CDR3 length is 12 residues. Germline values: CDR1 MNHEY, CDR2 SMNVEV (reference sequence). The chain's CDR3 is CASSPRLDTQYF. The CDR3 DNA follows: TGTGCCAGCAGTCCCCGCCTAGATACGCAGTATTTT.

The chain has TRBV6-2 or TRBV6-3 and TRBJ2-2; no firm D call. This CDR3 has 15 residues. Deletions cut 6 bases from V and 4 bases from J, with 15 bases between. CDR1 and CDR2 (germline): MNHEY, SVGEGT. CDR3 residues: CASSPFAPGTGELFF. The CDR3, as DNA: TGTGCCAGCAGCCCCTTTGCTCCGGGCACCGGGGAGCTGTTTTTT.

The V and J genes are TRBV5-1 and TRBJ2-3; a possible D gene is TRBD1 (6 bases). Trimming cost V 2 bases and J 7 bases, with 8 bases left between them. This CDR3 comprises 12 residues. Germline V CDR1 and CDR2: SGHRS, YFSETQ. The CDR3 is CASSFGTHTQYF. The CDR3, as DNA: TGCGCCAGCAGCTTCGGGACACATACGCAGTATTTT.

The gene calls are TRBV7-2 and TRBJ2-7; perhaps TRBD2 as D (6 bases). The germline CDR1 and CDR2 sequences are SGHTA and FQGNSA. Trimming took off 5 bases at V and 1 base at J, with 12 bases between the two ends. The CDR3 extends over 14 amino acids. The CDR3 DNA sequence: TGTGCCAGCAGCACCTGGGACTCATCCTACGAGCAGTACTTC. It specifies CASSTWDSSYEQYF.

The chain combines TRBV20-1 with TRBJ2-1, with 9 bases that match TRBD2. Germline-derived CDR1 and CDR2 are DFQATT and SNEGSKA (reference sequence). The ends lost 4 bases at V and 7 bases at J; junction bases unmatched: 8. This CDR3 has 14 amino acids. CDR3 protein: CSATGREGWNEQFF. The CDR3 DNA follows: TGCAGTGCTACCGGGCGGGAGGGCTGGAATGAGCAGTTCTTC.

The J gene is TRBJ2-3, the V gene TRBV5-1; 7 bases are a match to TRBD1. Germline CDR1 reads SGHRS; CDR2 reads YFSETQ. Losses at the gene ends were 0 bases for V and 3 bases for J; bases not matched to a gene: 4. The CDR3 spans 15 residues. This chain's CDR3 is CASSLGPQGTDTQYF. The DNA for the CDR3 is TGCGCCAGCAGCTTGGGACCACAGGGGACAGATACGCAGTATTTT.

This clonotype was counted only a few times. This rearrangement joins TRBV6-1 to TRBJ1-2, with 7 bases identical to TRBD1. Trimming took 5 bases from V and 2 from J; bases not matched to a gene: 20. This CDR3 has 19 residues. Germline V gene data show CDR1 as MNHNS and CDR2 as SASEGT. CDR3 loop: CASSSLRWTTGQRNYGYTF. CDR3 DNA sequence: TGTGCCAGCAGTTCCCTACGTTGGACGACAGGGCAACGGAACTATGGCTACACCTTC.

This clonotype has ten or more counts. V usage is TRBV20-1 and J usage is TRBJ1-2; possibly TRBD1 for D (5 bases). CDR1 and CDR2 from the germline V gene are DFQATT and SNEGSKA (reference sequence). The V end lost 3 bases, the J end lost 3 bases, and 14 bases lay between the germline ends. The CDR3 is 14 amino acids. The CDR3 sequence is CSARWDSPYYGYTF. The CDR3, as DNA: TGCAGTGCTAGGTGGGACTCCCCATACTATGGCTACACCTTC.